This is a list of T cell receptor beta chains from one sample in a study of blood T cell repertoires in COVID-19. TCRdb's copy holds only in-frame clones and misses some; the assay was immunoSEQ multiplex PCR. The sample lists 150,000 to 200,000 clones, around four fifths occurring once. The source material was peripheral blood. These TCRs come from a woman in her sixties or seventies with COVID-19, enrolled during active disease. CDR3s include the opening cysteine and the closing phenylalanine or tryptophan. Fields, in order: clone size, D gene, J gene, V gene, CDR3 DNA, CDR3 protein. A D gene is named only where the DNA matches it firmly. A row's size may be missing; if present it is once, few, many or a size class.

>few|TRBD1|TRBJ2-5|TRBV6-2/TRBV6-3
TGTGCCAGCAGCCGCTGGGGACAGTCCGACGGGACCCAGTACTTC
CASSRWGQSDGTQYF
>-|-|TRBJ2-5|TRBV10-2
TGCGCCAGCAGTGAGGAGGGAGAGACCCAGTACTTC
CASSEEGETQYF
>once|TRBD1|TRBJ1-5|TRBV9
TGTGCCAGCACCGAAGCTGGGGGGACAGCAACACTTAATCAGCCCCAGCATTTT
CASTEAGGTATLNQPQHF
>-|TRBD1|TRBJ2-6|TRBV10-3
TGTGCCATCAGTGACAGGGACAGAGGGGCCAACGTCCTGACTTTC
CAISDRDRGANVLTF
>-|TRBD1|TRBJ2-7|TRBV15
TGTGCCACCAGCAGCCGGGACAGGGGCACCTACGAGCAGTACTTC
CATSSRDRGTYEQYF
>-|TRBD2|TRBJ2-7|TRBV7-9
TGTGCCAGCATACCTAGCGGGGGGAGCTCCTACGAGCAGTACTTC
CASIPSGGSSYEQYF
>few|-|TRBJ1-6|TRBV5-1
TGCGCCAGCAGTCCCGGACAGACCAAGAATTCACCCCTCCACTTT
CASSPGQTKNSPLHF
>-|-|TRBJ1-3|TRBV6-5
TGTGCCAGCAGTCTTACAGGGTCCGGAAACACCATATATTTT
CASSLTGSGNTIYF
>-|-|TRBJ1-2|TRBV5-6
TGTGCCAGCAGCCTACAGGGTTCATATGGCTACACCTTC
CASSLQGSYGYTF
>-|-|TRBJ2-5|TRBV10-3
TGTGCCATCAGTCCTAGCGGAGGGGGGACCCAGTACTTC
CAISPSGGGTQYF
>once|-|TRBJ1-1|TRBV6-6
TGTGCCAGCAGTTATTTCGGGGACACTGAAGCTTTCTTT
CASSYFGDTEAFF
>-|-|TRBJ1-2|TRBV5-4
TGTGCCAGCAGCGGAGGACCTTCGGAGGCTACGCTCTATGGCTACACCTTC
CASSGGPSEATLYGYTF
>-|-|TRBJ2-1|TRBV15
TGTGCCACCAGCAGAGATTGGAGGGAGGCAAAACAGAATGAGCAGTTCTTC
CATSRDWREAKQNEQFF
>-|-|TRBJ2-2|TRBV27
TGTGCCAGCAGTTTGGGAGGTTTTAACGGGGAGCTGTTTTTT
CASSLGGFNGELFF
>-|-|TRBJ2-3|TRBV6-2/TRBV6-3
TGTGCCAGCAGCCCTCTGTCGTCGGCGGGATACCTCACAGATACGCAGTATTTT
CASSPLSSAGYLTDTQYF
>-|TRBD1|TRBJ1-3|TRBV7-6
TGTGCCAGCAGCCAGTTCGTGCAGGGGGCCTTTTTGGGAAACACCATATATTTT
CASSQFVQGAFLGNTIYF
>once|-|TRBJ2-3|TRBV4-3
TGCGCCAGCAGCCAAGAAGTAGCCATGGCAGATACGCAGTATTTT
CASSQEVAMADTQYF
>-|TRBD2|TRBJ2-1|TRBV27
TGTGCCAGCAGTTTGGGCGTGGTGAGGGAGGGCCGTAATGAGCAGTTCTTC
CASSLGVVREGRNEQFF
>-|-|TRBJ2-7|TRBV7-6
TGTGCCAGCAGCTCGCTGACTGGGGCTAGCTCCTACGAGCAGTACTTC
CASSSLTGASSYEQYF
>-|TRBD1|TRBJ1-4|TRBV19
TGTGCCAGTAGTGGGACAGGGGAGCCGTATGAAAAACTGTTTTTT
CASSGTGEPYEKLFF
>-|-|TRBJ2-1|TRBV9
TGTGCCAGCAGCCCAGCGAGCGCAAACTACAATGAGCAGTTCTTC
CASSPASANYNEQFF
>-|-|TRBJ1-1|TRBV11-3
TGTGCCAGCAGCCCGATAGGGGGAGAGGTAAGGAACACTGAAGCTTTCTTT
CASSPIGGEVRNTEAFF